These 11 T cell receptor beta chains came from one sample sequenced in a study of PD-1 blockade in classical Hodgkin lymphoma. Every patient had relapsed following autologous stem cell transplantation, and cohorts differed in brentuximab vedotin exposure. TCRdb's table, derived via immunoSEQ multiplex PCR, lists solely in-frame clones and lacks some. The top ten hold under 3% of the sample, which has 84,000 or so clones, around 90% seen once. The source material was peripheral blood mononuclear cells (PBMCs), sampled before the second cycle of nivolumab. The receptors here all came from a human donor with classical Hodgkin lymphoma.

V usage is TRBV28 and J usage is TRBJ2-1; 7 bases line up with TRBD2. The CDR3 extends over 14 amino acids. Trimming cost V 4 bases and J 3 bases; bases outside gene matches: 3. Germline CDR1 MDHEN, CDR2 SYDVKM. CDR3: CASSSSGIYNEQFF. The CDR3 nucleotides read TGTGCCAGCAGTTCTAGCGGAATCTACAATGAGCAGTTCTTC.

This rearrangement joins TRBV6-4 to TRBJ2-3; 7 nucleotides match TRBD1. The CDR3 is 14 residues long. V trimming: 6 bases; J trimming: 3 bases; junction bases outside the gene matches: 6. Looked up from germline, CDR1 is MRHNA and CDR2 is SNTAGT. This CDR3 reads CASSRDRATDTQYF. The CDR3 region has the DNA TGTGCCAGCAGCCGGGACAGAGCTACAGATACGCAGTATTTT.

This clone appeared many times. The CDR3 region has the DNA TGTGCCAGCAGCCAACCGGACCTGGGGGATCAGCCCCAGCATTTT. Its protein product is CASSQPDLGDQPQHF. The rearrangement uses TRBV16 and TRBJ1-5, with D possibly being TRBD1 (5 bases). The CDR3 is made up of 15 amino acids. Trimming cost V 2 bases and J 5 bases, with 13 bases left between them. The germline CDR1 and CDR2 sequences are KGHSY and FQNENV.

The genes are TRBV7-9 and TRBJ1-4, with TRBD1 matching over 9 bases. The CDR3 is 18 amino acids. Germline CDR1 reads SEHNR; CDR2 reads FQNEAQ (reference sequence). After removal of 5 bases from V and 3 bases from J, the junction contained 13 bases not matched to a gene. The CDR3 bases are TGTGCCAGCAGCACCACCAATCCCCACAGGGGGCCTAATGAAAAACTGTTTTTT. It encodes CASSTTNPHRGPNEKLFF.

The count of this clone is one. The chain combines TRBV11-2 with TRBJ2-7, with 7 bases lining up with TRBD2. V was clipped by 6 bases and J by 0 bases; unmatched bases: 14. From germline, CDR1 is SGHAT and CDR2 FQNNGV. This CDR3 is 17 amino acids long. The CDR3 protein is CASRHLGRKRDSYEQYF. The CDR3 DNA follows: TGTGCCAGCAGGCACTTAGGAAGGAAGCGGGACTCCTACGAGCAGTACTTC.

The rearrangement joins TRBV6-5 to TRBJ1-3; possible D gene TRBD1, 5 bases. The CDR3 consists of 15 residues. CDR1 MNHEY and CDR2 SVGAGI come from the germline V gene. The V end lost 0 bases, the J end lost 0 bases, and 6 bases lay between the germline ends. CDR3 sequence reads: CASSYSRGSGNTIYF. The DNA for the CDR3 is TGTGCCAGCAGTTACTCGAGGGGCTCTGGAAACACCATATATTTT.

The genes are TRBV4-1 and TRBJ2-5; D uncertain. Germline loops: CDR1 MGHRA, CDR2 YSYEKL. V lost 1 base and J lost 5, with 8 bases in between. The length of the CDR3 is 13 residues. Written as DNA, the CDR3 is TGCGCCAGCAGCCAAGGGGGTCGGGAGACCCAGTACTTC. Residues: CASSQGGRETQYF.

This chain joins TRBV19 and TRBJ2-1; no clear D gene. Per the germline V gene, CDR1 is LNHDA and CDR2 is SQIVND (reference sequence). The length of the CDR3 is 16 residues. V lost 6 bases and J 0 bases, leaving 15 bases between the germline ends. The CDR3 protein is CASSRPYGNSYNEQFF. DNA of the CDR3: TGTGCCAGTAGCCGCCCCTACGGCAACTCCTACAATGAGCAGTTCTTC.

This chain links TRBV7-9 with TRBJ2-5, with a weak D call TRBD2 (6 bases). This CDR3 spans 17 amino acids. Trimming pared 3 bases from V and 3 bases from J, leaving 20 bases between. Germline V lookup: CDR1 SEHNR, CDR2 FQNEAQ (reference sequence). CDR3 sequence (DNA): TGTGCCAGCAGCTTGGGAGGCCCAAGACGAGGAGAAGAGACCCAGTACTTC. As protein: CASSLGGPRRGEETQYF.

This clone came up a few times. The chain has TRBV18 and TRBJ1-5, with no clear D. The CDR3 runs to 13 residues. CDR1 is KGHSH and CDR2 is LQKENI in the germline V gene. V lost 3 bases, J lost 5 bases, and 8 bases lay in between. CDR3 DNA sequence: TGTGCCAGCTCACCCGGTCCCGATCAGCCCCAGCATTTT. This sequence encodes CASSPGPDQPQHF.

The chain recombines TRBV6-6 with TRBJ2-7; TRBD1 matches 7 bases. V lost 6 bases, J lost 6 bases, and 11 bases stayed unmatched. The length of the CDR3 is 14 residues. Germline lookup yields CDR1 MNHNY and CDR2 SVGAGI (reference sequence). The CDR3 sequence is CASRGQSTSSEQYF. The CDR3, as DNA: TGTGCCAGCAGGGGACAGTCGACTTCGTCCGAGCAGTACTTC.